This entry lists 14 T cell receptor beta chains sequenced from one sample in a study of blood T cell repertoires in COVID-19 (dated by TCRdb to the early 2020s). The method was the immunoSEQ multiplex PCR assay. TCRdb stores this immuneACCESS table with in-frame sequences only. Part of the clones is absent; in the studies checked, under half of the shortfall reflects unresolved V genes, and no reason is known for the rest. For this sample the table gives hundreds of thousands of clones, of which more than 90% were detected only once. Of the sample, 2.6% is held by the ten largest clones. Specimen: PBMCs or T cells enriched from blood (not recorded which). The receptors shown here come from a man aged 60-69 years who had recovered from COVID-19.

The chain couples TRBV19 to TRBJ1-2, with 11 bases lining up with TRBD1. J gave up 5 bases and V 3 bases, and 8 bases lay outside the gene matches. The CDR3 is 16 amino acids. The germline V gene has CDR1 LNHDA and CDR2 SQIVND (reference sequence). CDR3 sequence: CASSIRRDRGAYGYTF. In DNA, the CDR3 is TGTGCCAGTAGTATCCGGCGGGACAGGGGGGCTTATGGCTACACCTTC.

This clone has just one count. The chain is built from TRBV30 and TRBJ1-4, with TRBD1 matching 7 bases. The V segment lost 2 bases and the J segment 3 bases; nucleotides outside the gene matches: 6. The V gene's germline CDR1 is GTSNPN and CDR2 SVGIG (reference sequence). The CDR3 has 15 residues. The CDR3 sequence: CAWSTGDRANEKLFF. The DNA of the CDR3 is TGTGCCTGGAGTACTGGAGACAGGGCTAATGAAAAACTGTTTTTT. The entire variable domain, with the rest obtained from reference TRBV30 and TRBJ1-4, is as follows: SQTIHQWPATLVQPVGSPLSLECTVEGTSNPNLYWYRQAAGRGLQLLFYSVGIGQISSEVPQNLSASRPQDRQFILSSKKLLLSDSGFYLCAWSTGDRANEKLFFGSGTQLSVL.

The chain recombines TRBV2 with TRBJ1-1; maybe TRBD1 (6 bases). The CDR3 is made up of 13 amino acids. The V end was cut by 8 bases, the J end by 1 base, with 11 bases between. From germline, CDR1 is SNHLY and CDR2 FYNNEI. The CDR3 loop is CASLGGENTEAFF. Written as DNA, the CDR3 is TGTGCCAGCCTAGGGGGGGAGAACACTGAAGCTTTCTTT.

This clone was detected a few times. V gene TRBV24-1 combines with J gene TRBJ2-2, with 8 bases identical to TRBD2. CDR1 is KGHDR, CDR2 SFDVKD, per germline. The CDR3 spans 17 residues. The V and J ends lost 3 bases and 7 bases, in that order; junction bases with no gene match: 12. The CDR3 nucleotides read TGTGCCACCAGTGATCTGGTTAGCGGGGACCTTGACGGGGAGCTGTTTTTT. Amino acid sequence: CATSDLVSGDLDGELFF.

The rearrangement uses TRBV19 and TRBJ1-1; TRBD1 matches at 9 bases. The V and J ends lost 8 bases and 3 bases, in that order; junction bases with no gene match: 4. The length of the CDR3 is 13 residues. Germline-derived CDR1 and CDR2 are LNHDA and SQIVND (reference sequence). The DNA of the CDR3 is TGTGCCAGTGGACAGGGGAGGCACACTGAAGCTTTCTTT. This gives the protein CASGQGRHTEAFF.

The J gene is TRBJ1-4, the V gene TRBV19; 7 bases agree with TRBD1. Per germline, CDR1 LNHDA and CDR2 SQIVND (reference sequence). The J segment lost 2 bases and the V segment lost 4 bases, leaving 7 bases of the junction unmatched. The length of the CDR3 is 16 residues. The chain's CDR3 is CASSTRPTGTNEKLFF. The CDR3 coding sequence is TGTGCCAGTAGTACCAGACCGACAGGGACTAATGAAAAACTGTTTTTT.

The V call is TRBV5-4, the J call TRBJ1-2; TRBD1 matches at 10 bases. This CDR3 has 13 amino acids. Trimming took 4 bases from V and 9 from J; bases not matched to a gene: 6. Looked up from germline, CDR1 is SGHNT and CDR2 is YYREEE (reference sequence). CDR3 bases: TGTGCCAGCAGCGCCGGGACAGGGGCAAGCTACACCTTC. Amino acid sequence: CASSAGTGASYTF.

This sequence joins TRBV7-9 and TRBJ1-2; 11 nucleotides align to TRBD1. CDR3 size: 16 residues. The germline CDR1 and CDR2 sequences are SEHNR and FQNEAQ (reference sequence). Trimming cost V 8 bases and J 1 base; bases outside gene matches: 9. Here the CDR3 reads CASSGTGGDVNYGYTF. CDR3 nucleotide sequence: TGTGCCAGCTCCGGGACAGGGGGAGACGTTAACTATGGCTACACCTTC.

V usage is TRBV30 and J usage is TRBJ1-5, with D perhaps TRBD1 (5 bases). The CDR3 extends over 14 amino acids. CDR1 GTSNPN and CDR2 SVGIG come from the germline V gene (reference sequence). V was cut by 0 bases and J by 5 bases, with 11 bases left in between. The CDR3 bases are TGTGCCTGGAGTGTAGGGGCAGGGCATCAGCCCCAGCATTTT. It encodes CAWSVGAGHQPQHF.

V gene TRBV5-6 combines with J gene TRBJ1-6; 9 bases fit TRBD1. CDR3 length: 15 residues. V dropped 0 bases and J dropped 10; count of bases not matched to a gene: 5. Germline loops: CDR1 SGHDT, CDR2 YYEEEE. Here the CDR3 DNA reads TGTGCCAGCAGCTTGGTGGACAGGGGAAGGTCACCCCTCCACTTT. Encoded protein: CASSLVDRGRSPLHF.

CDR3 in amino acids: CASSLWRWGQSTNYGYTF. Written as DNA, the CDR3 is TGTGCCAGCAGCTTATGGCGGTGGGGACAATCGACTAACTATGGCTACACCTTC. The rearrangement joins TRBV7-9 to TRBJ1-2, with D maybe TRBD1 (6 bases). V was cut by 2 bases and J by 0 bases, with 19 bases left in between. The germline gives CDR1 SEHNR, CDR2 FQNEAQ (reference sequence). The CDR3 has 18 residues.

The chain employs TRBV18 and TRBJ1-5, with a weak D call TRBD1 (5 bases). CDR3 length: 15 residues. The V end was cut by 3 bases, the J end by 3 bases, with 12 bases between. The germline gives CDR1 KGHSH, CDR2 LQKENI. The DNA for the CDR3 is TGTGCCAGCTCACCGGCGGGGACGTTCAATCAGCCCCAGCATTTT. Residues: CASSPAGTFNQPQHF.

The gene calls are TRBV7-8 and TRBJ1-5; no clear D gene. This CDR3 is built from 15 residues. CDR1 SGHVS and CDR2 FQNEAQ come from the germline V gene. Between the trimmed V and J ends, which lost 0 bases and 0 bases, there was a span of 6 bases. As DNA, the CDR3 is TGTGCCAGCAGCTTAGCGGCCGTTAGCAATCAGCCCCAGCATTTT. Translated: CASSLAAVSNQPQHF. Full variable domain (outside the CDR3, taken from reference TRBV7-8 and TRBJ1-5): GAGVSQSPRYKVAKRGQDVALRCDPISGHVSLFWYQQALGQGPEFLTYFQNEAQLDKSGLPSDRFFAERPEGSVSTLKIQRTQQEDSAVYLCASSLAAVSNQPQHFGDGTRLSIL.

For the CDR3, the DNA is TGTGCCAGCAGGGCGGGGGCCGGTGGCTACACCTTC. This gives the protein CASRAGAGGYTF. This chain uses TRBV5-4 with TRBJ1-2; possibly TRBD1 for D (6 bases). Germline CDR1 and CDR2: SGHNT and YYREEE (reference sequence). This CDR3 has 12 amino acids. The ends were cut back, 5 bases at V and 7 bases at J, with 12 bases in the middle.